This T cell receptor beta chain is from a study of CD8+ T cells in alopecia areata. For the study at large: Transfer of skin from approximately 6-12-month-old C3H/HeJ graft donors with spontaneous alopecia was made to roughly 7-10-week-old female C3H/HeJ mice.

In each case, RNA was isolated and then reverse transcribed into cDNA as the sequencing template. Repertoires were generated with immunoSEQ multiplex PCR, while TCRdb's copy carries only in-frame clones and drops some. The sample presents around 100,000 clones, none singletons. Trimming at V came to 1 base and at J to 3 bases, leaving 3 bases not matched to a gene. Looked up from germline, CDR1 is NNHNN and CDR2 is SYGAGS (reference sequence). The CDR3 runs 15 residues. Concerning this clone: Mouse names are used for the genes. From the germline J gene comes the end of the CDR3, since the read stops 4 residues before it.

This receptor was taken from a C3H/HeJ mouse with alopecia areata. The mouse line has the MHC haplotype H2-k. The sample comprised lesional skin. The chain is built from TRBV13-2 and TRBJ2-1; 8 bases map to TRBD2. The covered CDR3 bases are TGTGCCAGCGGTGATTTGGGGGGGGTCTATGCT. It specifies CASGDLGGVYA. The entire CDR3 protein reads CASGDLGGVYAEQFF.